The source of this TCR beta chain is a study of blood T cell repertoires in COVID-19. Study details: Collection of acute and convalescent COVID-19 samples took place in the United States, Italy and Spain. The analysed material was cDNA or gDNA that came from T cells, B-cell-depleted T cells, or PBMCs.

With V trimmed by 0 bases and J by 2 bases, 10 bases remained unmatched. The CDR3 spans 17 residues. CDR1 SGHKS and CDR2 YYEKEE come from the germline V gene (reference sequence). Using immunoSEQ multiplex PCR, the repertoire was profiled, and TCRdb retains in-frame clones only, with some absent. Counted here are around 300,000 clones, roughly 89% occurring once; the ten biggest clones make up less than 1%. The receptor was isolated from a middle-aged woman who had recovered from COVID-19. Sequenced sample: peripheral blood. V usage is TRBV5-5 and J usage is TRBJ2-5; 7 bases match TRBD1. CDR3 loop: CASSLAGTEGWQETQYF. The CDR3 bases are TGTGCCAGCAGCTTGGCAGGGACAGAAGGGTGGCAAGAGACCCAGTACTTC.